The following is a TCR beta chain sequence with its context. Antigen: not known. The data stem from a study of cytomegalovirus exposure and HLA in healthy donors. Background on the study: Within an early data release were around 87 million unique TCRs drawn from HLA-typed donors. Overall study results and limits: Sequencing probably produced one cluster of sequence variants that were highly shared.

PCR involved 60 Vbeta and 13 Jbeta primers. Assay used: immunoSEQ multiplex PCR; TCRdb lists only in-frame clones, some missing. The data contain under 300,000 clones, about nine tenths of them singletons. Trimming shortened V by 4 bases and J by 3 bases, and 21 bases separated the two germline ends. The CDR3 has 18 amino acids. Germline values: CDR1 MDHEN, CDR2 SYDVKM. The receptor was isolated from a man aged 35 to 55 in good health and CMV-seropositive. The specimen sequenced was PBMCs. This chain uses TRBV28 with TRBJ1-4; D may be TRBD1 (5 bases). The CDR3 DNA reads as TGTGCCAGCAGTTCCTCAACCAAACCAGGGCAACCTAATGAAAAACTGTTTTTT. Amino acid sequence: CASSSSTKPGQPNEKLFF.